This T cell receptor (beta chain) derives from a study of vaccination and CD4 T cells after COVID-19 (dated by TCRdb to 2021 to 2024). Notes on the research overall: Convalescent patients had a positive SARS-CoV-2 result on nasal swab PCR, and of these patients, several had mild disease and one had severe disease. Six males and four females were included in the convalescent cohort, with two Hispanic individuals, seven Caucasians, two Asians and one multiracial person represented. Participants got two doses of the Pfizer-BioNTech BNT162b2 vaccine (n=8) or two doses of the Moderna mRNA-1273 vaccine (n=2). Post-COVID blood samples from convalescent patients were collected a median of approximately 100 days after diagnosis, with a range of about 35 to 161 days. Post-vaccine blood samples were collected a median of approximately 72 days after the second vaccine dose, ranging from about 12 to 250 days. In 10 COVID-19 convalescent patients and a handful of infection-naive healthy vaccine recipients, researchers compared the spike-specific CD4+ TCR repertoire from before mRNA vaccination with the repertoire from after.

What the research found in general, with its limitations: The study included relatively few convalescent patients and did not analyze early timepoints after natural infection. Among convalescent patients, a median about 87% of the SARS-CoV-2-reactive clones seen after vaccination appeared only after vaccination, which suggests priming specific to the vaccine. Of the vaccine-specific clones found in convalescent patients, nearly all (304 of 307) were mono-reactive for SARS-CoV-2 spike instead of being cross-reactive with common cold coronaviruses. The median count of SARS-CoV-2-reactive clonotypes went up from under 25 after infection to some 38 after vaccination, although the change was not significant.

The positive SARS-CoV-2 PCR tests of the convalescent patients were dated from March to December 2020, before the Alpha, Beta and Delta variants emerged in the United States. Ficoll-Paque Plus gradient centrifugation was used to isolate PBMCs from whole blood, and the isolated PBMCs were then either used fresh or cryopreserved at -140C. Receptor libraries were prepared by PCR. For sequencing, an Illumina iSeq 100 was employed. In the paper's pipeline: Non-productive sequences were removed, and CDR3s that did not start with C, did not end with F or W, or were shorter than 7 amino acids were discarded. Similarity between CDR3 sequences was evaluated in R version 3.6.1 using Levenshtein distances (stringdist) and unrooted phylogenetic trees (ape). TCRdb reprocessed the public reads (quality trimming at Q25 with fastp, clone calling with MiXCR) and kept in-frame beta chains. Every CDR3 protein is listed once, alongside the most common genes and DNA of its rows. The V and J calls and clone size are TCRdb's, not the authors'. Across this sample there are roughly 16,000 distinct CDR3 sequences, with around 66% seen only once. The ten largest clones take up roughly 1.1% of the sample.

Regarding this clonotype: Its antigen is unknown. No per-base quality is available; no much larger clone lies one base away.

Sample: CD4+ T cells from blood, taken after SARS-CoV-2 vaccination. This receptor was identified in a human donor who had recovered from COVID-19.

The CDR3 corresponds to CASQGMQGASTDTQYF. The DNA sequence reads TGTGCCAGTCAGGGGATGCAGGGGGCCAGCACAGATACGCAGTATTTT. The rearrangement joined TRBV12-3 or TRBV12-4 to TRBJ2-3; 8 bases in the middle match TRBD1. Trimming takes 9 bases off V and 0 bases off J; junction bases not matched to a gene: 11. The CDR3, from cysteine to phenylalanine, totals 16 residues. Only CDR3 DNA is held: 48 bases, read in frame from base 1.